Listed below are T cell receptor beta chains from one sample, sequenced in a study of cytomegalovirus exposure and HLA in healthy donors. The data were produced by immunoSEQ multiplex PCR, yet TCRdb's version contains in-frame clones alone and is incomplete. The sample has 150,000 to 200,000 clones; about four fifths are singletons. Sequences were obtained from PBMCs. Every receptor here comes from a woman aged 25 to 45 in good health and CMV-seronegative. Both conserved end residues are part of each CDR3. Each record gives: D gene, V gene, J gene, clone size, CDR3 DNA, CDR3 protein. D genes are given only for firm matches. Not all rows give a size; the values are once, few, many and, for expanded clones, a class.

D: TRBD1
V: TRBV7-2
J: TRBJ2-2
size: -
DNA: TGTGCCAGCAGCTTAGGGGGGCAGGGGGCAGGCGGGGAGCTGTTTTTT
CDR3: CASSLGGQGAGGELFF

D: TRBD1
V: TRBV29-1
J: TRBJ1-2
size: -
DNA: TGCAGCGTCACCTCAACAGGGGACTATGGCTACACCTTC
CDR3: CSVTSTGDYGYTF

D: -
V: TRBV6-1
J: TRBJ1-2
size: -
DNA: TGTGCCAGCACCGCACGGGTTGGCTACACCTTC
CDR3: CASTARVGYTF

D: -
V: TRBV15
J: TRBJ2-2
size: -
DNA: TGTGCCACCAGCGGGGGGTACGGCACCGGGGAGCTGTTTTTT
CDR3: CATSGGYGTGELFF

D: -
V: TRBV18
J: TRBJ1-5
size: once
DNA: TGTGCCAGCTCTTCCCTGGGGCCGGGTGGCAATCAGCCCCAGCATTTT
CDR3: CASSSLGPGGNQPQHF

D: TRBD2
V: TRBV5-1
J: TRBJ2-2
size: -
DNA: TGCGCCAGCAGCACGTGGAGCGGGGCCGGGGAGCTGTTTTTT
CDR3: CASSTWSGAGELFF

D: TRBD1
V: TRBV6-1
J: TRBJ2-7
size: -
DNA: TGTGCCAGCAGTGCTCGACAGGGGTGGTCCTACGAGCAGTACTTC
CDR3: CASSARQGWSYEQYF

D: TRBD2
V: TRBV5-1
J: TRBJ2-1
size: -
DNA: TGCGCCAGCAGCTTCTCCCAGCGGGGATACAATGAGCAGTTCTTC
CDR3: CASSFSQRGYNEQFF

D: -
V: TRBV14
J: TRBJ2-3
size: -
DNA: TGTGCCAGCGCTGCAAAGGGGCTCGGATCAGATACGCAGTATTTT
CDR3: CASAAKGLGSDTQYF

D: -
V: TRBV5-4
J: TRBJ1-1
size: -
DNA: TGTGCCAGCAGCCCCGAAGCGGGGGCGACTGAAGCTTTCTTT
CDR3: CASSPEAGATEAFF

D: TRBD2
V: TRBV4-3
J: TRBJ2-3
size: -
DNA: TGCGCCAGCAGCCAGACTAGCGGGGGGGCCGAGTATGCAGATACGCAGTATTTT
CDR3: CASSQTSGGAEYADTQYF

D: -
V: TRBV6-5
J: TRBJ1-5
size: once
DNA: TGTGCCAGCGGGGGGAGGGGCAATCAGCCCCAGCATTTT
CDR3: CASGGRGNQPQHF

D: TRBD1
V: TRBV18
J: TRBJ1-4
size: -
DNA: TGTGCCAGCTCACCCCAACAGGGGGCTGAAAAACTGTTTTTT
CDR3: CASSPQQGAEKLFF

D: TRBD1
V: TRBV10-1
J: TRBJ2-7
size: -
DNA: TGCGCCAGCAGCCACCCGGACAGGGAAGACGAGCAGTACTTC
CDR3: CASSHPDREDEQYF

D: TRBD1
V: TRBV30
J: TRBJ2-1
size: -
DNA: TGTGCCTGGAGACGGACAGGGAGCTACTACAATGAGCAGTTCTTC
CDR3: CAWRRTGSYYNEQFF

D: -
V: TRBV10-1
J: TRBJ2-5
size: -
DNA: TGCGCCAGCAGTGAATCTCTACAAGAGACCCAGTACTTC
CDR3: CASSESLQETQYF

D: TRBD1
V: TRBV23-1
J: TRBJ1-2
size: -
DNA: TGCGCCAGCAGTCAAGGATACGGGACAGGGGCGGTAAACTATGGCTACACCTTC
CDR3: CASSQGYGTGAVNYGYTF

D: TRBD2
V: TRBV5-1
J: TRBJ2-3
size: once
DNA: TGCGCCAGCAGCCCGCGGGGGGCCGACGCAGATACGCAGTATTTT
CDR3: CASSPRGADADTQYF

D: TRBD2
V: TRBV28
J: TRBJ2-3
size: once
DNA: TGTGCCAGCAGTCTCTCTTGGACTAGCGGGGGGACACCGGACACAGATACGCAGTATTTT
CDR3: CASSLSWTSGGTPDTDTQYF

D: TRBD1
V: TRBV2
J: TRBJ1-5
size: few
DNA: TGTGCCAGCAGTGGGTCGACAGGGGGCTCTCAGCCCCAGCATTTT
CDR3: CASSGSTGGSQPQHF

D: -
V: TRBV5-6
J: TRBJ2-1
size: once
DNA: TGTGCCAGCAGCTTAGGGGACTCCCTGAGGCAGTTCTTC
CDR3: CASSLGDSLRQFF

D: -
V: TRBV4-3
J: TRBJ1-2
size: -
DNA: TGCGCCAGCAGCCCCGCCAGGGCAGACTATGGCTACACCTTC
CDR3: CASSPARADYGYTF

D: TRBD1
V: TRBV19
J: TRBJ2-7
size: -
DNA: TGTGCCTCGTCCGGGACAGGGTTCTACGAGCAGTACTTC
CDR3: CASSGTGFYEQYF

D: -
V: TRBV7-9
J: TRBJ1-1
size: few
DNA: TGTGCCAGCAGCTGGCAGGGCGGTGATGAAGCTTTCTTT
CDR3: CASSWQGGDEAFF

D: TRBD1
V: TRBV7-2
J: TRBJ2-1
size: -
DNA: TGTGCCAGCAGCAACAGGGGGGAGCAGTTCTTC
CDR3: CASSNRGEQFF

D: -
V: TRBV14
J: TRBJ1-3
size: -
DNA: TGTGCCAGCAGCCAAGGTACAGGTTCAGACACCATATATTTT
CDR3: CASSQGTGSDTIYF

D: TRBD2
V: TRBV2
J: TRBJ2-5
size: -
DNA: TGTGCCACTAAGAGCGGGGGGGCGCGAGAGACCCAGTACTTC
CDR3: CATKSGGARETQYF

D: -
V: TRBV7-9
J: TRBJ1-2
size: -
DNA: TGTGCCAGCAGCTTAGAGGGAGACTATGGCTACACCTTC
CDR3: CASSLEGDYGYTF

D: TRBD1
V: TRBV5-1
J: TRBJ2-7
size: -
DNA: TGCGCCAGCAGCCAAGGACAGGGGGCGCGGTACGAGCAGTACTTC
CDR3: CASSQGQGARYEQYF

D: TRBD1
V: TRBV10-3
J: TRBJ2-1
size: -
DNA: TGTGCCATCAGTGAGTCTCGGGGACAGGGGAACAATGAGCAGTTCTTC
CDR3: CAISESRGQGNNEQFF

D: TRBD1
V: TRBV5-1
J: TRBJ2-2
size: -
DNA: TGCGCCAGCAGTTTATCCGGGACAGGGACCGGGGAGCTGTTTTTT
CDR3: CASSLSGTGTGELFF

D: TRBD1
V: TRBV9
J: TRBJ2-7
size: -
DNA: TGTGCCAGCAGCGGGCCGAGGGACAGGGCCACCTACGAGCAGTACTTC
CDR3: CASSGPRDRATYEQYF

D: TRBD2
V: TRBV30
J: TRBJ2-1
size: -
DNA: TGTGCCTGTTCAGGCGGGGGGGCCAATGAGCAGTTCTTC
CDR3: CACSGGGANEQFF

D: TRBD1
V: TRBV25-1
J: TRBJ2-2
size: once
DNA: TGTGCCAGCAGGGGGACAGGTCCGAACACCGGGGAGCTGTTTTTT
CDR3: CASRGTGPNTGELFF

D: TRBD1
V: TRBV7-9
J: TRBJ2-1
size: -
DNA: TGTGCCAGCAGCTCAGGGGGCGGCTCCTACAATGAGCAGTTCTTC
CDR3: CASSSGGGSYNEQFF

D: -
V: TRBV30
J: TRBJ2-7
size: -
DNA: TGTGCCTGGAGCCTGCTCAGTCACGAGCAGTACTTC
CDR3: CAWSLLSHEQYF

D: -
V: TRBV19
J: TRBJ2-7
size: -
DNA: TGTGCCAGTAGTCGTGAACGGTCCTACGAGCAGTACTTC
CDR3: CASSRERSYEQYF

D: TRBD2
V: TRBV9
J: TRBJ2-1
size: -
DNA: TGTGCCAGCAGCGTAGCTTTGGGGGGGAGCTCCTACAATGAGCAGTTCTTC
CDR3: CASSVALGGSSYNEQFF

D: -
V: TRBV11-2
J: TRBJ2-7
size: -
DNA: TGTGCCAGCAGCTTAGAGGCCGAGCAGTACTTC
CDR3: CASSLEAEQYF

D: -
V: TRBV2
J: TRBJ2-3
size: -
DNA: TGTGCCACTGGGACTAGCACAGATACGCAGTATTTT
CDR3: CATGTSTDTQYF

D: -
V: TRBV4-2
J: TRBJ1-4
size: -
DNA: TGTGCCAGCAGCCAAGGCGAGAGCTCTGAAAAACTGTTTTTT
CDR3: CASSQGESSEKLFF